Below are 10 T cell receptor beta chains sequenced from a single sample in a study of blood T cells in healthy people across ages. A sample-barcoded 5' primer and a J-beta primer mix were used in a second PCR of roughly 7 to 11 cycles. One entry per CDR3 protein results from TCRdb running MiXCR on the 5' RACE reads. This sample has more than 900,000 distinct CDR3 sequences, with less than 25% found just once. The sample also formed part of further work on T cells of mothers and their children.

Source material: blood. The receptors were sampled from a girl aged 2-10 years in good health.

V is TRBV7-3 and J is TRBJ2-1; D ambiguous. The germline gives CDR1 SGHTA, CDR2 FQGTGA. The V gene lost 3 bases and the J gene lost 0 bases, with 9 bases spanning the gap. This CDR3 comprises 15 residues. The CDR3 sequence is CASSFAFSSYNEQFF. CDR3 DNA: TGTGCCAGCAGCTTCGCGTTTAGCTCCTACAATGAGCAGTTCTTC.

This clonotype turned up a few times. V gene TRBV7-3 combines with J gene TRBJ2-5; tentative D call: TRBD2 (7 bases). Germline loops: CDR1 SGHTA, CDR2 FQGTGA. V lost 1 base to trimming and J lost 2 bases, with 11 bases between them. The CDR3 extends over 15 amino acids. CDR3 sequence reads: CASSLSGGEQETQYF. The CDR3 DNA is TGTGCCAGCAGCTTAAGCGGGGGCGAACAAGAGACCCAGTACTTC.

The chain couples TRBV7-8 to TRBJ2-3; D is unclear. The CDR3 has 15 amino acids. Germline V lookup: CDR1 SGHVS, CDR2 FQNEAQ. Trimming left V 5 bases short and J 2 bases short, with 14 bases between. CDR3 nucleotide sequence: TGTGCCAGCAGCGAAAAGGGTAGCTTCACAGATACGCAGTATTTT. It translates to CASSEKGSFTDTQYF.

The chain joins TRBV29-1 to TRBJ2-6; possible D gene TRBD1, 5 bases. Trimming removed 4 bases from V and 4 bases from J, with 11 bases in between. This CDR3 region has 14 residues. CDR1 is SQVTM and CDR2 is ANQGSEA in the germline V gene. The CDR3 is CSVVDSPGANVLTF. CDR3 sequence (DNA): TGCAGCGTTGTAGACAGTCCCGGGGCCAACGTCCTGACTTTC.

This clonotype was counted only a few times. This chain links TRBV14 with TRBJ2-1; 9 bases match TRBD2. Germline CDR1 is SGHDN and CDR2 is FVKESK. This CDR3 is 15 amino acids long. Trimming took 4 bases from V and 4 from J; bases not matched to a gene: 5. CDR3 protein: CASSPGLATYNEQFF. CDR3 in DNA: TGTGCCAGCAGCCCCGGACTAGCGACTTACAATGAGCAGTTCTTC.

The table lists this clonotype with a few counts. The CDR3, as DNA: TGTGCCAGCAGCCTACGTGGGGACAGTTACTACGAGCAGTACTTC. Encoded protein: CASSLRGDSYYEQYF. This chain joins TRBV7-2 and TRBJ2-7; 7 nucleotides match TRBD1. The CDR3 consists of 15 residues. The V gene's germline CDR1 is SGHTA and CDR2 FQGNSA. J was trimmed by 3 bases and V by 5 bases; bases with no gene match: 10.

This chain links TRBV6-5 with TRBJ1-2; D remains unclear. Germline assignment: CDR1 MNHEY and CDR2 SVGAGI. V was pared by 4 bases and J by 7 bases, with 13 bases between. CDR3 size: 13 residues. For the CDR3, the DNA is TGTGCCAGCAGTTTTGAGGGATTGGGTGGCTACACCTTC. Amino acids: CASSFEGLGGYTF.

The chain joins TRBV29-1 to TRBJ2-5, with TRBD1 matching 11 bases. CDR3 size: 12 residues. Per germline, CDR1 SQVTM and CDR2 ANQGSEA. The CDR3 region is CGGQGEVETQYF. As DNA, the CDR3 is TGCGGGGGACAGGGGGAGGTGGAGACCCAGTACTTC.

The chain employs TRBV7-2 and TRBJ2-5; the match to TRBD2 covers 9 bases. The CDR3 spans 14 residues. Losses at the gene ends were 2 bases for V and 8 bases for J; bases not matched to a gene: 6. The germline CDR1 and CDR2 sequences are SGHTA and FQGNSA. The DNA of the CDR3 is TGTGCCAGCAGCTTACTCGCTAGCGGGGCCACCCAGTACTTC. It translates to CASSLLASGATQYF.

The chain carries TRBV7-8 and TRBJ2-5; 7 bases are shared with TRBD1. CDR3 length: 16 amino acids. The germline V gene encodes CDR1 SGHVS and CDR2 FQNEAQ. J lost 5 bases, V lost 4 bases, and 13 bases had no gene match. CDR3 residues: CASSSAGTDPFETQYF. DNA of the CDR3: TGTGCCAGCAGCTCCGCAGGGACAGATCCGTTTGAGACCCAGTACTTC.